These T cell receptor beta chains were read from a single sample in a study of T cells in Graves' hyperthyroidism and ophthalmopathy. TCRdb passed the multiplex PCR reads through MiXCR, listing each CDR3 protein once. The sample lists 490,000 or so distinct CDR3 sequences; about 16% were seen once. Sample: blood. The receptors stem from a woman aged 25 to 39 with Graves' ophthalmopathy. Both conserved end residues are part of each CDR3. A D gene is named only where the DNA matches it firmly. Clone size appears in some rows only: once, few, many, or a class for an expanded clone.

d_call: -; v_call: TRBV28; clone_size: few; j_call: TRBJ1-5; cdr3_nt: TGTGCCAGCAGTTACAGTGGGGCCCAGCATTTT; cdr3_aa: CASSYSGAQHF
d_call: -; v_call: TRBV28; clone_size: -; j_call: TRBJ1-3; cdr3_nt: TGTGCCAGCAGTCTCCGACCGAGCTCTGGAAACACCATATATTTT; cdr3_aa: CASSLRPSSGNTIYF
d_call: -; v_call: TRBV7-2; clone_size: -; j_call: TRBJ2-5; cdr3_nt: TGTGCCAGCAGCTGGGGCCAAGAGGCCCAGTACTTC; cdr3_aa: CASSWGQEAQYF
d_call: -; v_call: TRBV14; clone_size: -; j_call: TRBJ2-2; cdr3_nt: TGTGCCAGCAGCCAAGATACGGGATCGAACACCGGGGAGCTGTTTTTT; cdr3_aa: CASSQDTGSNTGELFF
d_call: TRBD1; v_call: TRBV3-1; clone_size: many; j_call: TRBJ1-2; cdr3_nt: TGTGCCAGCAGCCTAAGACAGGGTGGGATGGGAGGCTACACCTTC; cdr3_aa: CASSLRQGGMGGYTF
d_call: -; v_call: TRBV12-3/TRBV12-4; clone_size: many; j_call: TRBJ2-1; cdr3_nt: TGTGCCAGCAGTTTGGGACGGAACTACAATGAGCAGTTCTTC; cdr3_aa: CASSLGRNYNEQFF
d_call: TRBD1; v_call: TRBV7-2; clone_size: many; j_call: TRBJ2-7; cdr3_nt: TGTGCCAGCAGCTTAGATAGGGGGCAAAGCGAGCAGTACTTC; cdr3_aa: CASSLDRGQSEQYF
d_call: -; v_call: TRBV30; clone_size: many; j_call: TRBJ2-5; cdr3_nt: TGTGCCTGGAGTGCCCCCGCGAGGGGGGAGACCCAGTACTTC; cdr3_aa: CAWSAPARGETQYF
d_call: TRBD2; v_call: TRBV6-6; clone_size: -; j_call: TRBJ2-7; cdr3_nt: TGTGCCAGCAGTTACTCGAGGGCTAGCGGATACTACGAGCAGTACTTC; cdr3_aa: CASSYSRASGYYEQYF
d_call: -; v_call: TRBV6-2/TRBV6-3; clone_size: few; j_call: TRBJ2-2; cdr3_nt: TGTGCCAGCACCGCGGACACCGGGGAGCTGTTTTTT; cdr3_aa: CASTADTGELFF
d_call: TRBD2; v_call: TRBV5-1; clone_size: many; j_call: TRBJ2-3; cdr3_nt: TGCGCCAGCAGCTTGGGCAGCGGGAGGGCCTCTTTGACAGATACGCAGTATTTT; cdr3_aa: CASSLGSGRASLTDTQYF
d_call: TRBD2; v_call: TRBV29-1; clone_size: many; j_call: TRBJ2-1; cdr3_nt: TGCAGCGTTGGCAGCGGGAGCTCCTACAATGAGCAGTTCTTC; cdr3_aa: CSVGSGSSYNEQFF
d_call: TRBD2; v_call: TRBV12-3/TRBV12-4; clone_size: many; j_call: TRBJ2-1; cdr3_nt: TGTGCCAGCAGATCAAGCGGGAGGGTTTACAATGAGCAGTTCTTC; cdr3_aa: CASRSSGRVYNEQFF
d_call: -; v_call: TRBV5-1; clone_size: few; j_call: TRBJ2-5; cdr3_nt: TGCGCCAGCAGCCATGGACTGTCAAAAGAGACCCAGTACTTC; cdr3_aa: CASSHGLSKETQYF
d_call: TRBD2; v_call: TRBV19; clone_size: -; j_call: TRBJ2-7; cdr3_nt: TGTGCCAGTAGTCCTATAGCGGGAGCAGCCTACGAGCAGTACTTC; cdr3_aa: CASSPIAGAAYEQYF
d_call: TRBD2; v_call: TRBV6-2/TRBV6-3; clone_size: few; j_call: TRBJ2-7; cdr3_nt: TGTGCCAGCAGGGGGACGGGACTAGCGGCTTACGAGCAGTACTTC; cdr3_aa: CASRGTGLAAYEQYF
d_call: TRBD1; v_call: TRBV6-2/TRBV6-3; clone_size: few; j_call: TRBJ2-4; cdr3_nt: TGTGCCAGCAGTTACTCGAGAGGGACAGGGGAGGCCAAAAACATTCAGTACTTC; cdr3_aa: CASSYSRGTGEAKNIQYF
d_call: -; v_call: TRBV18; clone_size: many; j_call: TRBJ2-1; cdr3_nt: TGTGCCAGCTCACCAGTTCCAAGCTCCTACAATGAGCAGTTCTTC; cdr3_aa: CASSPVPSSYNEQFF
d_call: -; v_call: TRBV5-6; clone_size: few; j_call: TRBJ1-1; cdr3_nt: TGTGCCAGCAGCTTGGCCCCGGGATGGACTGAAGCTTTCTTT; cdr3_aa: CASSLAPGWTEAFF
d_call: -; v_call: TRBV14; clone_size: few; j_call: TRBJ2-1; cdr3_nt: TGTGCCAGCAGCCAAGACGGTTTCGCGGGATCGAGCAATGAGCAGTTCTTC; cdr3_aa: CASSQDGFAGSSNEQFF
d_call: TRBD2; v_call: TRBV20-1; clone_size: many; j_call: TRBJ2-1; cdr3_nt: TGCAGTGCTAGTCGGCTAGCGGGAGCTGGAGAGCAGTTCTTC; cdr3_aa: CSASRLAGAGEQFF
d_call: -; v_call: TRBV28; clone_size: few; j_call: TRBJ2-7; cdr3_nt: TGTGCCAGCAGTCCGGCCCTGACCTCCTACGAGCAGTACTTC; cdr3_aa: CASSPALTSYEQYF
d_call: -; v_call: TRBV6-1; clone_size: -; j_call: TRBJ1-5; cdr3_nt: TGTGCCAGCAGTGAATTCCCGCTTTCGACAGATAGCAATCAGCCCCAGCATTTT; cdr3_aa: CASSEFPLSTDSNQPQHF
d_call: TRBD1; v_call: TRBV4-3; clone_size: many; j_call: TRBJ1-2; cdr3_nt: TGCGCCAGCAGCCAAGATGAGGGGGCGGAGGGCTACACCTTC; cdr3_aa: CASSQDEGAEGYTF